This is a list of T cell receptor beta chains from one sample in a study of T cells in Graves' hyperthyroidism and ophthalmopathy. One entry per CDR3 protein results from TCRdb running MiXCR on the multiplex PCR reads. The table shows around 600,000 distinct CDR3 sequences, with roughly 45% occurring only once. The sample was peripheral blood or thyroid tissue (not recorded which). Source of these receptors: an adult man with Graves' disease, either hyperthyroidism or ophthalmopathy (not recorded which). Both conserved end residues are trimmed from each CDR3. D genes are given only for firm matches.

TRBV7-9	.	13	ASSKYSGINTEAF
TRBV29-1	TRBD1	11	SVPGQGPDGYT
TRBV7-4	.	13	ASRHSPGWDSPLH
TRBV4-1	TRBD1	14	ASSSPQGEHNSPLH
TRBV29-1	.	11	SVDHQGKETQY
TRBV5-1	.	12	ASSLGLDTTEAF
TRBV7-9	.	11	ASSQDGIYEQY
TRBV29-1	TRBD1	11	SGRTGADEKLF
TRBV29-1	TRBD1	11	SVDGTGGNTIY
TRBV2	.	12	ASSESPSNEKLF
TRBV15	.	12	ATSRTVGNQPQH
TRBV9	.	11	ASEQGGSYEQY
TRBV6-6	TRBD1	16	ASSLDGQGARSGNTIY
TRBV9	.	12	ASSVGLESETQY
TRBV7-2	TRBD1	12	ASSRQGSNEKLF
TRBV5-1	.	13	ASSLSGMYNQPQH
TRBV10-3	.	11	AISESTAYEQY
TRBV19	TRBD1	13	ASSIRGQGTDTIY
TRBV12-3/TRBV12-4	.	12	ASSLIGGEETQY
TRBV10-3	TRBD1	12	AISPGTGRSPLH
TRBV2	TRBD2	13	ASTYPGTSRTAQY
TRBV29-1	.	12	SSESRGVDEKLF
TRBV24-1	TRBD2	16	ATSDLIRLDSGVGELF
TRBV7-9	.	15	ASSLVHRGGNGSPLH